This paragraph covers one T cell receptor beta chain sequence. This clonotype was detected only a few times. Which antigen it targets is not known. One base away there is no much larger clone; base qualities are not given. These data come from a study of post-analysis software for immune sequencing data (dated by TCRdb to the mid-2010s). Describing the broader study: Relapsing-remitting, secondary progressive and progressive-relapsing multiple sclerosis were recorded as disease courses, and subtype annotation was lacking for some patients. The patient repertoires were compared against about a dozen previously published healthy control repertoires obtained from donors aged about 6 to 28 years. A subset of samples was prepared in parallel using single-end sample barcoding, then pooled and co-amplified after Illumina adapter ligation.

The CDR3 covers 18 residues, taking in both the cysteine and the phenylalanine. The sequence is cut down to CDR3 DNA, 54 bases in frame from base 1. V gives up 4 bases and J gives up 2 bases, and the segment between their germline ends measures 22 bases. CDR1 and CDR2 were assigned from the germline V gene as SGHRS and YFSETQ. Paper-wide results and their limitations: Multiple sclerosis patients had significantly lower normalized Chao1 diversity than controls, a result that suggests substantial peripheral T-cell clonal expansion. When samples were clustered directly using the F measure, samples prepared in the same batch co-clustered strongly, which prompted a batch-effect correction. Patients showed significantly higher frequencies than controls for a handful of TRBV segments, among them TRBV5-6, TRBV5-1 and TRBV20-1. The multiple sclerosis patient group was slightly younger than the control group.

To demonstrate the VDJtools post-analysis software, TCR beta repertoires were profiled from the peripheral blood of some 12 young patients with multiple sclerosis. The multiple sclerosis patients were children and adolescents between roughly 6 and 16 years of age. Libraries were made using PCR. The sequencing machine was an Illumina HiSeq 2500. Unique molecular identifiers were incorporated into TCR beta cDNA libraries to reduce PCR and sequencing biases. Some 500,000 cDNA molecules were obtained for every 1 to 10 million input T cells, so each molecule roughly corresponded to one T cell. The patient libraries were prepared and sequenced with the same protocol used for the earlier healthy control dataset. Samples belonging to the same batch were prepared together, multiplexed and sequenced on a shared HiSeq lane. In the original analysis: MIGEC handled the raw barcoded reads, throwing out single-read molecular identifier groups before consensus assembly and CDR3 extraction. Clonotype tables were post-analysed with VDJtools, normalizing diversity by down-sampling all datasets to the smallest sample size. To correct batch-related cross-sample contamination, repertoire overlap clustering matched CDR3 amino acid sequences but not nucleotide sequences. TCRdb itself trimmed the public reads at Q25 with fastp, ran MiXCR and retained productive beta chains. Every CDR3 protein is listed once, alongside the most common genes and DNA of its rows. V and J calls and clone size were set by TCRdb, not the authors. The sample contains some 370,000 distinct CDR3 sequences, roughly 35% of them found a single time. Of the sample, about an eighth is held by the ten largest clones.

The sequence derives from a girl aged 10 to 17 with multiple sclerosis. Sequencing used blood. This chain joins TRBV5-1 to TRBJ1-5; the D region possibly corresponds to TRBD1 (6 bases align). The sequence in DNA is TGCGCCAGCAGCGTCATCCCGTCTGGGGGCGCGGGCAATCAGCCCCAGCATTTT. Translated, this is CASSVIPSGGAGNQPQHF.